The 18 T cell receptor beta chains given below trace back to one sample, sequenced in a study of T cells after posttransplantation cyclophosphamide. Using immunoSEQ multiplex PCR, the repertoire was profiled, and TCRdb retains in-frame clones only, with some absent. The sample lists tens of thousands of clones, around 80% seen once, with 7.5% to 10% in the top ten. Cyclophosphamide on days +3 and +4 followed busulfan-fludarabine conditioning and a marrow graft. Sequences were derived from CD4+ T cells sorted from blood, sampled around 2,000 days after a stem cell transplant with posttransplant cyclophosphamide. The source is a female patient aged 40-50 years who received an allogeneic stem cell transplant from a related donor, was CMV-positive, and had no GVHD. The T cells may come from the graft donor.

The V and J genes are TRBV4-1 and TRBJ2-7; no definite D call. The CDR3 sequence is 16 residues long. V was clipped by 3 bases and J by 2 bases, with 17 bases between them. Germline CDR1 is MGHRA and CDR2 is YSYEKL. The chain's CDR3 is CASSQNPVGTAYEQYF. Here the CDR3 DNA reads TGCGCCAGCAGCCAGAACCCCGTTGGCACAGCCTACGAGCAGTACTTC.

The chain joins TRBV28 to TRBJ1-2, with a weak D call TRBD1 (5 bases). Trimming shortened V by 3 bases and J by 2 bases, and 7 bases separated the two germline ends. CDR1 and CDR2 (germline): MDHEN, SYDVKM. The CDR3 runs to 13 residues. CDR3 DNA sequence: TGTGCCAGCAGTTTCGGGGGGAACTATGGCTACACCTTC. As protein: CASSFGGNYGYTF.

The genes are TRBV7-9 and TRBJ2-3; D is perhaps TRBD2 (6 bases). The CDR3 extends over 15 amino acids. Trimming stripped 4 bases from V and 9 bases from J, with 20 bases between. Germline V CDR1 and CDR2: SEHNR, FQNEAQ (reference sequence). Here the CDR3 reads CASSSRDLQGGTQYF. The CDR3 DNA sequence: TGTGCCAGCAGCTCCCGGGACTTACAAGGTGGAACGCAGTATTTT.

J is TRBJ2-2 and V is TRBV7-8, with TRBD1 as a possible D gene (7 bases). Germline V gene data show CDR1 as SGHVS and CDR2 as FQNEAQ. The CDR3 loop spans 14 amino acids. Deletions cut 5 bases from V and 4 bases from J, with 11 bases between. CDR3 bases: TGTGCCAGCAGCGGAGGGACAGTCACCGGGGAGCTGTTTTTT. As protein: CASSGGTVTGELFF.

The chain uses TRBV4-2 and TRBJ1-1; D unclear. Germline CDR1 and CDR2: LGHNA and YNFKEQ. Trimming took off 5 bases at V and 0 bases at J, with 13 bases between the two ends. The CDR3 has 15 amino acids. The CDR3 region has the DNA TGTGCCAGCAGCACTCAGACTGCGATGAACACTGAAGCTTTCTTT. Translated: CASSTQTAMNTEAFF.

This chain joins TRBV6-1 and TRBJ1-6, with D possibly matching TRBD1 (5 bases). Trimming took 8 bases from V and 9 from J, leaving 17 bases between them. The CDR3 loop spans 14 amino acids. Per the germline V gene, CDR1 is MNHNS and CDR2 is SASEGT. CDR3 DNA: TGTGCCAGCCTGCCTCGCGGGGGACCTTCACCCCTCCACTTT. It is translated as CASLPRGGPSPLHF.

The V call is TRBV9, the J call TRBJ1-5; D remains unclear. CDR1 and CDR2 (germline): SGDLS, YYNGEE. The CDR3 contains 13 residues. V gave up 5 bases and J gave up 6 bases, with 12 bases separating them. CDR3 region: CASSTSGLQPQHF. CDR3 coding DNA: TGTGCCAGCAGTACTAGCGGGCTTCAGCCCCAGCATTTT.

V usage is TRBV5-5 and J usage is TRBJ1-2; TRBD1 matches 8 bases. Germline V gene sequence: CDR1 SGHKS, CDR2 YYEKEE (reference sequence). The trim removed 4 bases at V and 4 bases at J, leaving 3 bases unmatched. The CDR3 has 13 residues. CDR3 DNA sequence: TGTGCCAGCAGCGACAGGGGTGGCTATGGCTACACCTTC. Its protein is CASSDRGGYGYTF.

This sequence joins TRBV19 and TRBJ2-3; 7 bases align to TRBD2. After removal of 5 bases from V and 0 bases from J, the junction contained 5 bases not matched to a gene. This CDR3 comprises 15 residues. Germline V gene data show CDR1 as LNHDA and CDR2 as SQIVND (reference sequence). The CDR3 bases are TGTGCCAGTAGTTCAGGAGCGGGGAGCACAGATACGCAGTATTTT. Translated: CASSSGAGSTDTQYF. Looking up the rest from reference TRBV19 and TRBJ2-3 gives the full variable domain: DGGITQSPKYLFRKEGQNVTLSCEQNLNHDAMYWYRQDPGQGLRLIYYSQIVNDFQKGDIAEGYSVSREKKESFPLTVTSAQKNPTAFYLCASSSGAGSTDTQYFGPGTRLTVL.

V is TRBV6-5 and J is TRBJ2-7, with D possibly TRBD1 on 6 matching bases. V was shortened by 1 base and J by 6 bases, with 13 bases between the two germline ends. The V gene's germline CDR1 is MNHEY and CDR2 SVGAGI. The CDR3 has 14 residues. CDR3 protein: CASSYLGRGIEQYF. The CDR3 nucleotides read TGTGCCAGCAGTTACTTAGGCAGGGGAATCGAGCAGTACTTC.

The chain's CDR3 is CASSQRDRVDGYTF. CDR3 in DNA: TGCGCCAGCAGTCAACGGGACAGGGTCGATGGCTACACCTTC. V and J are TRBV10-2 and TRBJ1-2; 9 bases agree with TRBD1. Losses at the gene ends were 5 bases for V and 6 bases for J; bases not matched to a gene: 7. This CDR3 contains 14 residues. Germline CDR1 and CDR2: WSHSY and SAAADI.

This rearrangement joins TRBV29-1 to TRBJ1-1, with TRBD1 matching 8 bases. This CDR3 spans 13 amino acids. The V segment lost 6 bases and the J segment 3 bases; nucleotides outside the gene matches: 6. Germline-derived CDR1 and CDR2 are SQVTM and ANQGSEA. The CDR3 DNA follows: TGCAGCGTGTCCAGGGGGCGCGACACTGAAGCTTTCTTT. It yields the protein CSVSRGRDTEAFF.

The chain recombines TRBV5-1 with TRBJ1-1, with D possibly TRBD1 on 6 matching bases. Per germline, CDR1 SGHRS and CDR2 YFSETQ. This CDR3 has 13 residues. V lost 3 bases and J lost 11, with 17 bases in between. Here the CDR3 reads CASSSLGRGLAFF. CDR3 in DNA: TGCGCCAGCAGCTCTTTGGGCAGGGGCCTGGCTTTCTTT.

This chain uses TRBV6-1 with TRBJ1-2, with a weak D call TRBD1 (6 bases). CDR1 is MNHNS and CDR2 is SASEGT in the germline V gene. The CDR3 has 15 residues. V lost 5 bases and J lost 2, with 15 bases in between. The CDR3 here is CASSPRGQGNYGYTF. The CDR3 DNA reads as TGTGCCAGCAGTCCCCGTGGGCAGGGGAACTATGGCTACACCTTC.

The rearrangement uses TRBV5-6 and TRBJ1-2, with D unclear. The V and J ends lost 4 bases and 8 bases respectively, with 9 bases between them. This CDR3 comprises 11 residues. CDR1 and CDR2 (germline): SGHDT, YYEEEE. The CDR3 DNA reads TGTGCCAGCAGCCGCATGAGGGGCTACACCTTC. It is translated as CASSRMRGYTF.

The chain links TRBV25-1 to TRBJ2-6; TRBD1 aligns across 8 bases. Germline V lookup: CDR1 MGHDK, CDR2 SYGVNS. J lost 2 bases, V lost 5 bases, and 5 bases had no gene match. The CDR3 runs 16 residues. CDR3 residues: CASSQRDRTGANVLTF. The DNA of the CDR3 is TGTGCCAGCAGTCAAAGGGACAGGACTGGGGCCAACGTCCTGACTTTC.

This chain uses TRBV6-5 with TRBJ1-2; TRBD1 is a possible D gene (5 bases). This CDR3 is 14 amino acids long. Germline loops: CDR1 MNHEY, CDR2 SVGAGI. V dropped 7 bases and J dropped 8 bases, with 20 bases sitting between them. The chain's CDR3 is CASTSGPLIRGYTF. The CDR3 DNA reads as TGTGCCAGCACCTCAGGGCCCCTTATACGGGGCTACACCTTC.

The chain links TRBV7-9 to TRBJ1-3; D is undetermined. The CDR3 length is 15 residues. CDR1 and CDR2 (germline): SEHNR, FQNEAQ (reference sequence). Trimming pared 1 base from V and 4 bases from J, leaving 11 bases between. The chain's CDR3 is CASSLDAGRGNTIYF. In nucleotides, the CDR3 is TGTGCCAGCAGCTTAGACGCTGGCAGGGGAAACACCATATATTTT.